The 29 T cell receptor beta chains below all came from one sample that was sequenced in a study of regulatory T cells in long-lasting Graves disease. The time point was: newly diagnosed GD, antithyroid drugs for less than 3 months. The TCR library used RNA extracted from PBMCs. Arm-PCR of CDR3 regions with iRepertoire HTBI primers generated TCR beta libraries. TCRdb re-called the multiplex PCR reads with MiXCR, one entry per CDR3 protein. The sample has fewer than 450,000 distinct CDR3 sequences; approximately 16% are singletons. The same data also went into a second study, on T cells in Graves' hyperthyroidism and ophthalmopathy.

Specimen: peripheral blood mononuclear cells (PBMCs), collected at new diagnosis, from a patient treated with antithyroid drugs. These receptors all stem from a woman in her 40s with Graves disease.

This clonotype has a count of ten or more. The rearrangement joins TRBV30 to TRBJ1-2; maybe TRBD1 (5 bases). V shed 2 bases and J shed 1 base, with 8 bases lying between them. Germline V CDR1 and CDR2: GTSNPN, SVGIG (reference sequence). This CDR3 contains 13 residues. In DNA, the CDR3 is TGTGCCTGGAGTCGGGGGAATAACTATGGCTACACCTTC. Amino acids: CAWSRGNNYGYTF.

This clonotype came up many times. The genes are TRBV28 and TRBJ2-1, with 11 bases fitting TRBD2. Germline CDR1 reads MDHEN; CDR2 reads SYDVKM. V dropped 7 bases and J dropped 5; count of bases not matched to a gene: 10. There are 16 residues in the CDR3. CDR3 sequence reads: CASNQAGTSGDNEQFF. In DNA, the CDR3 is TGTGCCAGCAACCAAGCCGGGACTAGCGGCGACAATGAGCAGTTCTTC.

This clonotype was found many times. CDR3 residues: CASQSQDGNTEAFF. In DNA form, the CDR3 reads TGCGCCAGCCAATCCCAGGACGGAAACACTGAAGCTTTCTTT. The chain uses TRBV5-1 and TRBJ1-1; D not resolved. This CDR3 is built from 14 residues. The V gene lost 7 bases and the J gene lost 2 bases, with 15 bases spanning the gap. Germline V gene sequence: CDR1 SGHRS, CDR2 YFSETQ.

This clonotype was picked up a small number of times. The rearrangement joins TRBV5-8 to TRBJ1-2; D not certain. Trimming shortened V by 10 bases and J by 7 bases, and 23 bases separated the two germline ends. The CDR3 loop spans 14 amino acids. Germline CDR1 SGHTS, CDR2 YDEGEE. Here the CDR3 DNA reads TGTGCCTCCCAAGAGCGGGGTCGCAGAACTGGCTACACCTTC. This codes for CASQERGRRTGYTF.

This sequence joins TRBV6-2 or TRBV6-3 and TRBJ2-1, with TRBD2 matching over 9 bases. V shed 10 bases, J shed 3 bases, and the junction held 7 bases outside the gene matches. This CDR3 contains 14 residues. Germline CDR1 is MNHEY and CDR2 is SVGEGT. The CDR3 region is CATNGLANYNEQFF. CDR3 nucleotide sequence: TGTGCCACAAATGGACTAGCGAACTACAATGAGCAGTTCTTC.

As for this clonotype: It may be a read error: a sequence one base away is much more abundant. The rearrangement joins TRBV24-1 to TRBJ2-5, with D hard to call. The germline gives CDR1 KGHDR, CDR2 SFDVKD. CDR3 size: 13 residues. Here the CDR3 DNA reads TGTGCCAGCAGTGGTGGAGCCCAAGAGACCCAGTACTTC. Its translation: CASSGGAQETQYF.

The sample holds many counts of this clonotype. V usage is TRBV6-9 and J usage is TRBJ2-7; TRBD1 aligns across 10 bases. V was pared by 3 bases and J by 7 bases, with 9 bases of the junction left unmatched. This CDR3 is built from 15 residues. Germline lookup yields CDR1 MNHGY and CDR2 SVAAGI. CDR3 coding DNA: TGTGCCAGCAGTTACCACGACAGGGGGCTGGGGGAGCAGTACTTC. Its translation: CASSYHDRGLGEQYF.

Many counts were recorded for this clonotype. The genes are TRBV12-3 or TRBV12-4 and TRBJ2-1, with TRBD2 matching over 8 bases. The ends lost 7 bases at V and 9 bases at J; junction bases unmatched: 5. CDR3 length: 12 amino acids. Here the CDR3 DNA reads TGTGCCAGCACCCCGGGGGGGAGTGAGCAGTTCTTC. As protein: CASTPGGSEQFF.

This clonotype came up many times. The chain carries TRBV12-3 or TRBV12-4 and TRBJ2-1, with 8 bases aligning to TRBD2. Trimming cost V 6 bases and J 0 bases; bases outside gene matches: 7. This CDR3 contains 16 residues. The CDR3 loop is CASSPGLVSSYNEQFF. The DNA for the CDR3 is TGTGCCAGCAGCCCGGGACTAGTGAGCTCCTACAATGAGCAGTTCTTC.

This clonotype was seen only a few times. V usage is TRBV6-2 or TRBV6-3 and J usage is TRBJ1-1; a possible D gene is TRBD1 (5 bases). V was trimmed by 8 bases and J by 4 bases, leaving 11 bases between them. From germline, CDR1 is MNHEY and CDR2 SVGEGT. The CDR3 has 12 residues. The CDR3 DNA is TGTGCCAGCCATCAGGGTGGCACTGAAGCTTTCTTT. Its translation is CASHQGGTEAFF.

This clonotype was counted only a few times. V is TRBV15 and J is TRBJ2-1; 13 nucleotides match TRBD2. The CDR3 has 19 residues. V lost 4 bases and J lost 4; bases outside the gene matches: 13. Germline CDR1 LNHNV, CDR2 YYDKDF (reference sequence). CDR3 DNA: TGTGCCACCAGCACCCCCGGTGGGGGACTAGCGGGAAAATACAATGAGCAGTTCTTC. It specifies CATSTPGGGLAGKYNEQFF. Drawing the rest from reference TRBV15 and TRBJ2-1, the complete variable domain is DAMVIQNPRYQVTQFGKPVTLSCSQTLNHNVMYWYQQKSSQAPKLLFHYYDKDFNNEADTPDNFQSRRPNTSFCFLDIRSPGLGDTAMYLCATSTPGGGLAGKYNEQFFGPGTRLTVL.

This chain links TRBV7-2 with TRBJ1-2, with 8 bases fitting TRBD1. The CDR3 extends over 16 amino acids. The germline CDR1 and CDR2 sequences are SGHTA and FQGNSA. V lost 1 base to trimming and J lost 6 bases; unmatched junction nucleotides: 10. CDR3 protein: CASSLGPKQGEDGYTF. In DNA, the CDR3 is TGTGCCAGCAGCTTAGGGCCCAAACAGGGGGAGGATGGCTACACCTTC.

On this clonotype itself: The CDR3 does not end in the conserved phenylalanine or tryptophan, so this is likely a read error. CDR3 sequence: CASGQKNTGELFS. Here the CDR3 DNA reads TGTGCCAGCGGACAGAAAAACACCGGGGAGCTGTTTTCT. This sequence joins TRBV2 and TRBJ2-2; D might be TRBD1 (6 bases). The CDR3 runs to 13 residues. Deletions cut 8 bases from V and 2 bases from J, with 9 bases between. From germline, CDR1 is SNHLY and CDR2 FYNNEI.

This clonotype occurred many times. The genes are TRBV7-2 and TRBJ2-7; TRBD2 agrees at 9 bases. V dropped 1 base and J dropped 1; count of bases not matched to a gene: 5. This CDR3 has 16 residues. Germline-derived CDR1 and CDR2 are SGHTA and FQGNSA. The CDR3 nucleotides are TGTGCCAGCAGCTTAGTAACCCTAGCGGGGTCCTACGAGCAGTACTTC. Its translation: CASSLVTLAGSYEQYF.

This clonotype was counted ten times or more. CDR3 DNA sequence: TGTGCCAGCAGTTTATCCAGGGTCATCTACAATGAGCAGTTCTTC. Its protein is CASSLSRVIYNEQFF. The chain is built from TRBV28 and TRBJ2-1; D may be TRBD1 (5 bases). CDR1 and CDR2 from the germline V gene are MDHEN and SYDVKM. The V end was cut by 1 base, the J end by 3 bases, with 10 bases between. The CDR3 runs to 15 residues.

This clonotype was seen at least ten times. The chain joins TRBV24-1 to TRBJ2-7, with D possibly being TRBD1 or TRBD2 (5 bases each). CDR1 and CDR2 from the germline V gene are KGHDR and SFDVKD. V gave up 0 bases and J gave up 10 bases, with 9 bases separating them. This CDR3 is built from 12 residues. The CDR3 DNA sequence: TGTGCCACCAGTGATTTGGGGGACCTCCAGTACTTC. It specifies CATSDLGDLQYF.

This clonotype was found many times. This chain connects TRBV2 to TRBJ2-1, with 7 bases aligning to TRBD1. The CDR3 is made up of 14 amino acids. V lost 6 bases to trimming and J lost 3 bases; unmatched junction nucleotides: 5. Germline loops: CDR1 SNHLY, CDR2 FYNNEI. CDR3 coding DNA: TGTGCCAGCAGGGCCGGGACAGACTACAATGAGCAGTTCTTC. It yields the protein CASRAGTDYNEQFF.

Remarks on this clonotype: This likely traces to a read error, being one base from a far larger clone. The V call is TRBV11-2, the J call TRBJ2-1, with D possibly matching TRBD1 (6 bases). This CDR3 region has 16 residues. Germline V gene data show CDR1 as SGHAT and CDR2 as FQNNGV. The ends were cut back, 5 bases at V and 0 bases at J, with 14 bases in the middle. CDR3 DNA: TGTGCCAGCAGCCCTACCGGGACACTCTCCTACAATGAGCAGTTCTTC. Protein product: CASSPTGTLSYNEQFF.

In its sample, this clonotype was seen many times. The V and J genes are TRBV11-3 and TRBJ2-5; no clear D gene. The germline V gene encodes CDR1 SGHNT and CDR2 YENEEA. Trimming left V 4 bases short and J 0 bases short, with 9 bases between. The CDR3 covers 14 residues. The CDR3, as DNA: TGTGCCAGCAGCTCCGTGGCGAACCAAGAGACCCAGTACTTC. The encoded protein is CASSSVANQETQYF.

This clonotype was seen repeatedly, ten times or more. The chain joins TRBV12-3 or TRBV12-4 to TRBJ2-5, with 9 bases identical to TRBD1. This CDR3 has 15 residues. V shed 5 bases, J shed 5 bases, and the junction held 9 bases outside the gene matches. In DNA, the CDR3 is TGTGCCAGCAGTCTCGACAGGGGGGTGGTTGAGACCCAGTACTTC. Amino acid sequence: CASSLDRGVVETQYF.

Only a few counts were recorded for this clonotype. The rearrangement joins TRBV6-1 to TRBJ2-2; 10 bases match TRBD2. The CDR3 extends over 16 amino acids. Germline CDR1 and CDR2: MNHNS and SASEGT. With 9 bases clipped from V and 3 bases from J, the junction kept 10 bases outside the gene matches. CDR3 residues: CASVPSGSRDTGELFF. DNA for the CDR3: TGTGCCAGTGTCCCTAGCGGGAGCCGGGACACCGGGGAGCTGTTTTTT.

This clonotype was observed at least ten times. The rearrangement joins TRBV11-3 to TRBJ1-1; D gene uncertain. Germline CDR1 reads SGHNT; CDR2 reads YENEEA. Trimming shortened V by 1 base and J by 2 bases, and 8 bases separated the two germline ends. The CDR3 has 14 residues. The CDR3 here is CASSLAAGNTEAFF. The CDR3 region has the DNA TGTGCCAGCAGCTTAGCCGCGGGAAACACTGAAGCTTTCTTT.

This clonotype was observed many times. The gene calls are TRBV2 and TRBJ1-2; TRBD1 matches 10 bases. J lost 6 bases, V lost 5 bases, and 15 bases had no gene match. The V gene's germline CDR1 is SNHLY and CDR2 FYNNEI. This CDR3 has 17 residues. The CDR3, as DNA: TGTGCCAGCAGTCGACAGGGGGCTTCGGTTGGGCGGCATGGCTACACCTTC. Encoded protein: CASSRQGASVGRHGYTF.

In its sample, this clonotype was seen a few times. This rearrangement joins TRBV6-4 to TRBJ2-1, with a weak D call TRBD2 (6 bases). V lost 8 bases to trimming and J lost 4 bases, with 24 bases between them. Germline V gene sequence: CDR1 MRHNA, CDR2 SNTAGT. This CDR3 comprises 17 residues. Written as DNA, the CDR3 is TGTGCCAGCTTCCCCACTTCGCCGAGCGGGCCTTACAATGAGCAGTTCTTC. This encodes CASFPTSPSGPYNEQFF.

Ten or more counts support this clonotype. The J gene is TRBJ2-2, the V gene TRBV5-1, with TRBD1 matching over 7 bases. J was trimmed by 1 base and V by 4 bases; bases with no gene match: 7. From germline, CDR1 is SGHRS and CDR2 YFSETQ. CDR3 length equals 16 residues. The CDR3, as DNA: TGCGCCAGCAGCCTACTTTGGACAGGGAACACCGGGGAGCTGTTTTTT. It translates to CASSLLWTGNTGELFF.

Many counts were recorded for this clonotype. V and J are TRBV28 and TRBJ1-2, with 7 nucleotides matching TRBD1. The CDR3 totals 15 residues. Trimming took 5 bases from V and 4 from J; bases not matched to a gene: 10. Germline V gives CDR1 MDHEN, CDR2 SYDVKM. The CDR3 loop is CASSPGTAFTYGYTF. The CDR3 nucleotides read TGTGCCAGCAGTCCCGGGACAGCGTTTACCTATGGCTACACCTTC.

This clonotype was detected a few times. The gene calls are TRBV12-3 or TRBV12-4 and TRBJ1-1; 9 bases align to TRBD1. J gave up 13 bases and V 6 bases, and 9 bases lay outside the gene matches. This CDR3 is built from 12 residues. The CDR3 loop reads CASRPKQGADFF. CDR3 nucleotide sequence: TGTGCCAGCAGACCCAAACAGGGGGCCGATTTCTTT.

In its sample, this clonotype was seen many times. This chain links TRBV19 with TRBJ1-5; 8 bases agree with TRBD1. Germline lookup yields CDR1 LNHDA and CDR2 SQIVND (reference sequence). The CDR3 extends over 15 amino acids. The V and J ends lost 6 bases and 5 bases, in that order; junction bases with no gene match: 9. The CDR3 nucleotides are TGTGCCAGTAGGTCCCAGACAGGGGAAGATCAGCCCCAGCATTTT. Translation: CASRSQTGEDQPQHF.

This clonotype was counted ten times or more. The rearrangement links TRBV18 to TRBJ2-2; D is unclear. The germline V gene encodes CDR1 KGHSH and CDR2 LQKENI. This CDR3 spans 13 amino acids. V was trimmed by 8 bases and J by 1 base, leaving 8 bases between them. CDR3 nucleotide sequence: TGTGCCAGCAAACAGCTGAACACCGGGGAGCTGTTTTTT. Encoded protein: CASKQLNTGELFF.